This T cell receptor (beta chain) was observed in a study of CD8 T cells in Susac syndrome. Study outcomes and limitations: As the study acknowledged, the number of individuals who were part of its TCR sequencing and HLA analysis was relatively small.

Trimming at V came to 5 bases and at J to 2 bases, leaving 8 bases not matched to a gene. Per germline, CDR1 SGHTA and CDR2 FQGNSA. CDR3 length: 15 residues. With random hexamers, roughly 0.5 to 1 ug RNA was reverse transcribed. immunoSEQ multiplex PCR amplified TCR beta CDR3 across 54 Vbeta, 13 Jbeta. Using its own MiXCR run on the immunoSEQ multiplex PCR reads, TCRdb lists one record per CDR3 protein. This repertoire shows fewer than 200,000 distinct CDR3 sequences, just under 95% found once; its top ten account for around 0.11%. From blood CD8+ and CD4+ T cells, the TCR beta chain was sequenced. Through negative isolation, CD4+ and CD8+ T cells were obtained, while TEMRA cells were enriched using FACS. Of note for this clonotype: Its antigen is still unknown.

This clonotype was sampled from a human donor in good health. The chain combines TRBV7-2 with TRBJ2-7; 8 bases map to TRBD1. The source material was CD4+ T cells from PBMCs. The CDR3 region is CASSLGQGQTYEQYF. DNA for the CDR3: TGTGCCAGCAGCCTCGGACAGGGCCAGACCTACGAGCAGTACTTC.